Sequencing of this T cell receptor beta chain was carried out in a study of OX40 agonist ivuxolimab in advanced cancers. This table comes from immunoSEQ multiplex PCR, and its TCRdb copy is limited to in-frame clones, with some not included. The repertoire consists of roughly 65,000 clones, with about 91% occurring once and the leading ten covering approximately 0.86%. This CDR3 comprises 17 residues. Trimming left V 5 bases short and J 2 bases short, with 20 bases between. Looked up from germline, CDR1 is SGHTA and CDR2 is FQGNSA. The origin of this receptor is an adult with an advanced solid tumor such as melanoma, head and neck, liver or kidney cancer. This chain joins TRBV7-2 and TRBJ2-3; D gene uncertain. Sequencing was performed on CD4+ or CD8+ T cells sorted from blood, taken in a trial of the OX40 agonist ivuxolimab. CDR3 loop: CASSLRRRLTNTDTQYF. The CDR3, as DNA: TGTGCCAGCAGCCTTAGGCGCCGCTTGACAAACACAGATACGCAGTATTTT.